Below, one T cell receptor (beta chain) is given with its context. The sample comes from a study of blood T cell repertoires in COVID-19. Overall study context: The United States, Italy and Spain were the sources of the acute and convalescent COVID-19 samples. In each case, the material was cDNA or gDNA derived from T cells, B-cell-depleted T cells, or PBMCs.

Methods used by the authors: By means of reference gene primer amplification, nucleated cell counts were estimated. Libraries were prepared by immunoSEQ multiplex PCR; TCRdb keeps only in-frame clonotypes and omits some of them. V and J calls and clone size follow that table, whereas D and trimming were derived from the DNA. The sample has 130,000 to 150,000 clones, around 87% seen once. This CDR3 region has 13 residues. V shed 3 bases and J shed 5 bases, with 10 bases lying between them. The V and J genes are TRBV12-3 or TRBV12-4 and TRBJ2-5; D might be TRBD2 (6 bases). The sample taken for sequencing was peripheral blood. The TCR was taken from a man older than 75 with acute or convalescent COVID-19. The CDR3, as DNA: TGTGCCAGCAGTTTCGGGGGTTTGGAGACCCAGTACTTC. As protein: CASSFGGLETQYF.